The 18 T cell receptor beta chains below come from one sample, sequenced in a study of blood T cell repertoires in COVID-19. Profiling relied on immunoSEQ multiplex PCR, and the TCRdb table lists in-frame clones only, not all of them. Of roughly 320,000 clones in the sample, 65% to 90% were seen once. Material for sequencing was peripheral blood. Source of these receptors: a human donor in a cohort sampled during active COVID-19.

The J gene is TRBJ1-6, the V gene TRBV5-6, with TRBD1 matching over 8 bases. The V segment lost 4 bases and the J segment 10 bases; nucleotides outside the gene matches: 13. CDR1 and CDR2 from the germline V gene are SGHDT and YYEEEE. The CDR3 runs to 16 residues. The CDR3 protein is CASSPDRGQGRSPLHF. The CDR3 nucleotides read TGTGCCAGCAGCCCGGACCGAGGACAGGGTAGATCACCCCTCCACTTT.

CDR3 sequence (DNA): TGTGCCAGCAGCCAAGAGGCCGAATACACTGAAGCTTTCTTT. This sequence encodes CASSQEAEYTEAFF. The chain joins TRBV3-1 (or the pseudogene TRBV3-2) to TRBJ1-1; no definite D call. The germline CDR1 and CDR2 sequences are LGHDT and YNNKEL (reference sequence). This CDR3 is 14 amino acids long. Trimming took off 0 bases at V and 3 bases at J, with 8 bases between the two ends.

This clone occurred once. This rearrangement joins TRBV19 to TRBJ2-7, with 9 positions matching TRBD1. Germline V gives CDR1 LNHDA, CDR2 SQIVND (reference sequence). The junction had 7 bases not matched to a gene; V was cut back by 5 bases and J by 2 bases. The CDR3 has 15 residues. CDR3 residues: CASSHTGGATYEQYF. The CDR3 DNA follows: TGTGCCAGTAGTCACACAGGGGGCGCAACCTACGAGCAGTACTTC. The entire variable domain, with the rest obtained from reference TRBV19 and TRBJ2-7, is as follows: DGGITQSPKYLFRKEGQNVTLSCEQNLNHDAMYWYRQDPGQGLRLIYYSQIVNDFQKGDIAEGYSVSREKKESFPLTVTSAQKNPTAFYLCASSHTGGATYEQYFGPGTRLTVT.

The chain recombines TRBV11-2 with TRBJ2-3, with 8 positions matching TRBD1. Trimming took 5 bases from V and 2 from J; bases not matched to a gene: 6. The V gene's germline CDR1 is SGHAT and CDR2 FQNNGV. CDR3 length: 15 residues. CDR3 region: CASSRRTGITDTQYF. In nucleotides, the CDR3 is TGTGCCAGCAGCCGCCGGACAGGGATCACAGATACGCAGTATTTT.

CDR3 protein: CASTPLQGTGVWPLHF. CDR3 sequence (DNA): TGTGCCAGCACCCCTCTTCAGGGGACCGGGGTTTGGCCCCTCCACTTT. This chain joins TRBV27 and TRBJ1-6; D is possibly TRBD1 (6 bases). V lost 7 bases and J 13 bases, leaving 26 bases between the germline ends. The CDR3 has 16 amino acids. CDR1 and CDR2 (germline): MNHEY, SMNVEV (reference sequence).

The rearrangement uses TRBV24-1 and TRBJ2-1; 8 bases align to TRBD2. The CDR3 consists of 17 residues. CDR1 is KGHDR, CDR2 SFDVKD, per germline. V gave up 4 bases and J gave up 7 bases; unmatched junction bases: 14. CDR3 bases: TGTGCCACCAGTGAATTTCAACTAGCGGATGCCCCTAATGAGCAGTTCTTC. This gives the protein CATSEFQLADAPNEQFF.

This sequence joins TRBV4-2 and TRBJ2-7; 15 nucleotides align to TRBD2. Germline assignment: CDR1 LGHNA and CDR2 YNFKEQ. The V gene end was trimmed by 4 bases and the J gene end by 6 bases; junction bases not matched to a gene: 13. The CDR3 runs to 18 residues. This chain's CDR3 is CASSPGTSGGPGVSEQYF. For the CDR3, the DNA is TGTGCCAGCAGCCCAGGGACTAGCGGGGGGCCTGGGGTCTCCGAGCAGTACTTC.

This chain joins TRBV24-1 and TRBJ1-3; no clear D. CDR1 and CDR2 (germline): KGHDR, SFDVKD. With 3 bases removed from V and 8 bases from J, the gap between germline ends came to 13 bases. The CDR3 is made up of 14 amino acids. CDR3 in amino acids: CATSDGKTWDTIYF. CDR3 bases: TGTGCCACCAGTGATGGAAAGACATGGGACACCATATATTTT.

The CDR3 nucleotides are TGTGCCAGCTCACCGGGACTCTATGGCTACACCTTC. As protein: CASSPGLYGYTF. The rearrangement uses TRBV18 and TRBJ1-2; D might be TRBD1 (5 bases). Germline CDR1 KGHSH, CDR2 LQKENI. CDR3 size: 12 residues. Trimming removed 3 bases at V and 4 bases at J, with 6 bases between.

V is TRBV18 and J is TRBJ2-2, with 7 nucleotides matching TRBD1. Trimming cost V 4 bases and J 8 bases; bases outside gene matches: 16. This CDR3 has 17 amino acids. Looked up from germline, CDR1 is KGHSH and CDR2 is LQKENI. The CDR3 nucleotides read TGTGCCAGCTCACAGACACGGACAGGAGCGAGTATGGGGGAGCTGTTTTTT. The encoded protein is CASSQTRTGASMGELFF. Filled out from reference TRBV18 and TRBJ2-2, the complete variable domain reads NAGVMQNPRHLVRRRGQEARLRCSPMKGHSHVYWYRQLPEEGLKFMVYLQKENIIDESGMPKERFSAEFPKEGPSILRIQQVVRGDSAAYFCASSQTRTGASMGELFFGEGSRLTVL.

The chain links TRBV30 to TRBJ2-3; TRBD2 agrees at 16 bases. Germline CDR1 and CDR2: GTSNPN and SVGIG (reference sequence). The V and J ends lost 4 bases and 3 bases, in that order; junction bases with no gene match: 7. CDR3 length equals 17 residues. The CDR3 bases are TGTGCCTGGAAAGGGACTAGCGGGGGGGAGGGGACAGATACGCAGTATTTT. Protein: CAWKGTSGGEGTDTQYF.

CDR3 loop: CATSEGGLAVGGETQYF. DNA for the CDR3: TGTGCCACCAGTGAGGGGGGACTAGCGGTCGGAGGGGAGACCCAGTACTTC. The V and J genes are TRBV24-1 and TRBJ2-5; 11 nucleotides match TRBD2. V was pared by 4 bases and J by 5 bases, with 11 bases of the junction left unmatched. CDR1 KGHDR and CDR2 SFDVKD come from the germline V gene. This CDR3 has 17 amino acids.

The chain is built from TRBV7-2 and TRBJ2-7, with 7 bases matching TRBD2. Germline CDR1 is SGHTA and CDR2 is FQGNSA. Trimming cost V 5 bases and J 6 bases; bases outside gene matches: 7. The CDR3 runs to 13 residues. The CDR3 loop reads CASSLGLVREQYF. The CDR3 bases are TGTGCCAGCAGCCTCGGACTAGTGCGCGAGCAGTACTTC.

This sequence joins TRBV11-2 and TRBJ1-2; 9 bases fit TRBD1. The CDR3 covers 15 residues. After removal of 5 bases from V and 3 bases from J, the junction contained 7 bases not matched to a gene. The V gene's germline CDR1 is SGHAT and CDR2 FQNNGV. The CDR3 protein is CASSAPGQGDYGYTF. The DNA for the CDR3 is TGTGCCAGCAGCGCTCCGGGACAGGGCGACTATGGCTACACCTTC.

The rearrangement joins TRBV3-1 (or the pseudogene TRBV3-2) to TRBJ2-7; perhaps TRBD2 as D (6 bases). Germline assignment: CDR1 LGHDT and CDR2 YNNKEL (reference sequence). Trimming shortened V by 4 bases and J by 2 bases, and 9 bases separated the two germline ends. The CDR3 runs to 13 residues. CDR3 DNA: TGTGCCAGCAGCCTCGGGGGTACCTACGAGCAGTACTTC. Translating it yields CASSLGGTYEQYF.

The J gene is TRBJ1-6, the V gene TRBV2; D is unclear. The CDR3 spans 16 residues. The germline V gene encodes CDR1 SNHLY and CDR2 FYNNEI. The V end lost 6 bases, the J end lost 10 bases, and 22 bases lay between the germline ends. In nucleotides, the CDR3 is TGTGCCAGCAGAAACACAATCCGGCGGATAGGATCACCCCTCCACTTT. Translating it yields CASRNTIRRIGSPLHF.

The rearrangement joins TRBV24-1 to TRBJ1-2, with D unresolved. Germline CDR1 and CDR2: KGHDR and SFDVKD. CDR3 length: 14 residues. Trimming took off 4 bases at V and 7 bases at J, with 15 bases between the two ends. CDR3 sequence: CATSEPGTRGGYTF. For the CDR3, the DNA is TGTGCCACCAGTGAGCCCGGCACCCGGGGTGGCTACACCTTC.

The chain uses TRBV29-1 and TRBJ1-1; D is possibly TRBD1 (5 bases). Germline V lookup: CDR1 SQVTM, CDR2 ANQGSEA. V gave up 1 base and J gave up 1 base, with 10 bases separating them. This CDR3 has 14 amino acids. CDR3 region: CSVEVGGWNTEAFF. The CDR3 nucleotides read TGCAGCGTTGAAGTGGGGGGGTGGAACACTGAAGCTTTCTTT.